The 16 T cell receptor beta chains listed next were all sequenced from one sample in a study of lymphopenia after photon versus proton radiotherapy. Sequencing was performed with immunoSEQ multiplex PCR; in TCRdb, only in-frame clones are kept and a portion is missing. The table lists approximately 35,000 clones, almost 90% of them singletons. The starting material was peripheral blood, obtained from a patient treated with photon-based radiotherapy. All receptors come from a woman in her forties or fifties with pancreatic cancer.

The chain links TRBV29-1 to TRBJ2-1; 8 nucleotides align to TRBD1. The germline CDR1 and CDR2 sequences are SQVTM and ANQGSEA. The CDR3 runs 16 residues. The J segment lost 4 bases and the V segment lost 1 base, leaving 9 bases of the junction unmatched. The CDR3 protein is CSVEGKGQVPYNEQFF. The CDR3 region has the DNA TGCAGCGTTGAAGGCAAGGGACAGGTACCTTACAATGAGCAGTTCTTC.

The chain combines TRBV28 with TRBJ1-5; a weak D match, TRBD1 (5 bases). This CDR3 is 13 amino acids long. Germline lookup yields CDR1 MDHEN and CDR2 SYDVKM. V was pared by 6 bases and J by 10 bases, with 16 bases between. Here the CDR3 DNA reads TGTGCCAGCAGATCCGGGACCGGTCGTCCCCAGCATTTT. Protein: CASRSGTGRPQHF.

The chain uses TRBV7-9 and TRBJ2-5; D gene unclear. The assigned J gene may be wrong: the sequence end matches TRBJ2-7 better. This CDR3 spans 11 amino acids. Germline CDR1 reads SEHNR; CDR2 reads FQNEAQ (reference sequence). CDR3 bases: TGTGCCAGCAGCGCCTTAGACGAGCAGTACTTC. As protein: CASSALDEQYF.

The chain combines TRBV19 with TRBJ2-5; 12 bases align to TRBD2. This CDR3 has 16 residues. Germline CDR1 and CDR2: LNHDA and SQIVND (reference sequence). Trimming took 1 base from V and 1 from J; bases not matched to a gene: 1. In DNA, the CDR3 is TGTGCCAGTAGTATAGCGACTAGCGGGGGCCAAGAGACCCAGTACTTC. Residues: CASSIATSGGQETQYF.

The chain uses TRBV11-3 and TRBJ2-2; D is uncertain. The ends were cut back, 0 bases at V and 7 bases at J, with 6 bases in the middle. The germline V gene encodes CDR1 SGHNT and CDR2 YENEEA. The CDR3 spans 13 residues. CDR3 DNA sequence: TGTGCCAGCAGCTTAGATGGCGGCGGGGAGCTGTTTTTT. Its translation: CASSLDGGGELFF.

The chain has TRBV6-5 and TRBJ1-5; D not certain. The CDR3 covers 13 residues. The V gene lost 4 bases and the J gene lost 4 bases, with 8 bases spanning the gap. The germline gives CDR1 MNHEY, CDR2 SVGAGI. CDR3 in DNA: TGTGCCAGCAGTTTAGAGCAAAATCAGCCCCAGCATTTT. As protein: CASSLEQNQPQHF.

The J gene is TRBJ1-1, the V gene TRBV7-9; D gene uncertain. Germline values: CDR1 SEHNR, CDR2 FQNEAQ (reference sequence). Trimming shortened V by 2 bases and J by 1 base, and 17 bases separated the two germline ends. This CDR3 region has 17 residues. The CDR3 nucleotides are TGTGCCAGCAGCTTATATCACGGGATGTTTTCGAACACTGAAGCTTTCTTT. As protein: CASSLYHGMFSNTEAFF.

CDR3 DNA: TGCAGCGTTGCCAGCTCCTACAATGAGCAGTTCTTC. Its translation: CSVASSYNEQFF. This chain uses TRBV29-1 with TRBJ2-1; no firm D call. V lost 4 bases and J 0 bases, leaving 4 bases between the germline ends. Germline CDR1 SQVTM, CDR2 ANQGSEA. CDR3 length: 12 residues.

The chain links TRBV5-1 to TRBJ2-3; TRBD1 is a possible D gene (5 bases). Trimming stripped 4 bases from V and 2 bases from J, with 17 bases between. Germline V lookup: CDR1 SGHRS, CDR2 YFSETQ. This CDR3 spans 16 amino acids. The CDR3 loop reads CASSPGNDRNTDTQYF. As DNA, the CDR3 is TGCGCCAGCAGCCCGGGCAACGACAGAAACACAGATACGCAGTATTTT.

This chain joins TRBV29-1 and TRBJ2-2, with TRBD1 matching over 7 bases. With V trimmed by 6 bases and J by 5 bases, 12 bases remained unmatched. CDR1 SQVTM and CDR2 ANQGSEA come from the germline V gene. The CDR3 loop spans 15 amino acids. CDR3 nucleotide sequence: TGCAGCGTGGACCTCGGCCAGGGGGTTACCGGGGAGCTGTTTTTT. This translates into CSVDLGQGVTGELFF.

The chain employs TRBV19 and TRBJ2-5; 7 bases match TRBD2. Germline CDR1 reads LNHDA; CDR2 reads SQIVND (reference sequence). J lost 4 bases, V lost 5 bases, and 4 bases had no gene match. This CDR3 spans 13 amino acids. The CDR3 DNA sequence: TGTGCCAGTAGTCCTCCGGGGGGAGAGACCCAGTACTTC. This codes for CASSPPGGETQYF.

This clone has only one observation. The CDR3 is CASKRTGEGTEAFF. Written as DNA, the CDR3 is TGTGCCAGCAAAAGGACGGGTGAGGGCACTGAAGCTTTCTTT. This sequence joins TRBV7-9 and TRBJ1-1; D is ambiguous. Germline lookup yields CDR1 SEHNR and CDR2 FQNEAQ (reference sequence). With 7 bases removed from V and 4 bases from J, the gap between germline ends came to 16 bases. The length of the CDR3 is 14 residues.

CDR3 in DNA: TGTGCCAGCAGCTTAGCCTCAAGGGGTACAGGGGAGCCCACTGAAGCTTTCTTT. This translates into CASSLASRGTGEPTEAFF. The chain links TRBV7-2 to TRBJ1-1; 7 bases align to TRBD1. With 0 bases clipped from V and 4 bases from J, the junction kept 14 bases outside the gene matches. This CDR3 region has 18 residues. Germline-derived CDR1 and CDR2 are SGHTA and FQGNSA.

The rearrangement uses TRBV28 and TRBJ2-3, with unresolved D. The germline V gene encodes CDR1 MDHEN and CDR2 SYDVKM. The CDR3 consists of 16 residues. Trimming shortened V by 5 bases and J by 5 bases, and 20 bases separated the two germline ends. CDR3 residues: CASSLNLLEKGDTQYF. In DNA, the CDR3 is TGTGCCAGCAGTCTAAACCTTCTAGAGAAAGGAGATACGCAGTATTTT.

The chain combines TRBV28 with TRBJ2-5; the match to TRBD2 covers 11 bases. CDR1 is MDHEN, CDR2 SYDVKM, per germline. V trimming: 6 bases; J trimming: 5 bases; junction bases outside the gene matches: 5. The CDR3 contains 14 residues. The CDR3 is CASSVAGGRETQYF. The CDR3 DNA reads as TGTGCCAGCAGCGTAGCGGGAGGGCGGGAGACCCAGTACTTC.

The genes are TRBV28 and TRBJ2-1; 10 bases are a match to TRBD2. CDR3 size: 15 residues. V shed 6 bases, J shed 4 bases, and the junction held 6 bases outside the gene matches. Germline V gene lookup returns CDR1 MDHEN and CDR2 SYDVKM. The CDR3 sequence is CASSQSGRVYNEQFF. In DNA, the CDR3 is TGTGCCAGCAGCCAAAGCGGGAGGGTGTACAATGAGCAGTTCTTC. The full variable domain, rest sourced from reference TRBV28 and TRBJ2-1, is DVKVTQSSRYLVKRTGEKVFLECVQDMDHENMFWYRQDPGLGLRLIYFSYDVKMKEKGDIPEGYSVSREKKERFSLILESASTNQTSMYLCASSQSGRVYNEQFFGPGTRLTVL.